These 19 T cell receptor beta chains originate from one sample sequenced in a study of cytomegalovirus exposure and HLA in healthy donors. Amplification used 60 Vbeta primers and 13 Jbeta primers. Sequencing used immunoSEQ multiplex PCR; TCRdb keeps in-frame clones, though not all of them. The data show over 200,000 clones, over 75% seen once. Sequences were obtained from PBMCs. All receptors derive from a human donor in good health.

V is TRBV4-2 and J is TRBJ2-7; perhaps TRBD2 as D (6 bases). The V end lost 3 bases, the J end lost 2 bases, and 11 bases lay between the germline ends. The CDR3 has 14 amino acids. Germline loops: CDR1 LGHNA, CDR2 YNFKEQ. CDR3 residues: CASSHWGEAYEQYF. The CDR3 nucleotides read TGTGCCAGCAGCCATTGGGGGGAGGCCTACGAGCAGTACTTC.

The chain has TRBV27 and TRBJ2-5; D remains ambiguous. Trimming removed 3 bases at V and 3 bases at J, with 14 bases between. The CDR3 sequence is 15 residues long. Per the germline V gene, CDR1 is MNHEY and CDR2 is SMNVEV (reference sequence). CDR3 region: CASSFNPPSEETQYF. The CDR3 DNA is TGTGCCAGCAGTTTCAACCCCCCCAGTGAAGAGACCCAGTACTTC.

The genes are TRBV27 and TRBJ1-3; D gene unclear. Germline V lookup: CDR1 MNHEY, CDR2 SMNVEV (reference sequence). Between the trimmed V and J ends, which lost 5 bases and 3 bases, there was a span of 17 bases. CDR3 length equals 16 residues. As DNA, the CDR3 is TGTGCCAGCAGTCCAACGTCAGACATAGTTGGAAACACCATATATTTT. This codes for CASSPTSDIVGNTIYF.

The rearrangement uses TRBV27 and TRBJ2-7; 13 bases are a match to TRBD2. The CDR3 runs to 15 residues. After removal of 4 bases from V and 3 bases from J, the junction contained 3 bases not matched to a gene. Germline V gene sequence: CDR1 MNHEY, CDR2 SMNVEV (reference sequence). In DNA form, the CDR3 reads TGTGCCAGCAGTTCCCGGACTAGCGGGAGCTACGAGCAGTACTTC. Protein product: CASSSRTSGSYEQYF.

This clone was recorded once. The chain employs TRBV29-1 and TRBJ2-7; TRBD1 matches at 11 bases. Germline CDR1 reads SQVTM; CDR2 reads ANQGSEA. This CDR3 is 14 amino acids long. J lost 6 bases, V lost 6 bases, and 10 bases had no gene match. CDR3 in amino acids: CSVRGTGGYGEQYF. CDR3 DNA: TGCAGCGTGAGGGGGACAGGGGGGTATGGCGAGCAGTACTTC.

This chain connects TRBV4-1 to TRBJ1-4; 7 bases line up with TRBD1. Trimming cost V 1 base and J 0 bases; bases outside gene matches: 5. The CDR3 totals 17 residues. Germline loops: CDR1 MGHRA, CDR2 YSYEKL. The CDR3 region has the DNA TGCGCCAGCAGCCAAGGTGCAGGGGGAGCAACTAATGAAAAACTGTTTTTT. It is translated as CASSQGAGGATNEKLFF.

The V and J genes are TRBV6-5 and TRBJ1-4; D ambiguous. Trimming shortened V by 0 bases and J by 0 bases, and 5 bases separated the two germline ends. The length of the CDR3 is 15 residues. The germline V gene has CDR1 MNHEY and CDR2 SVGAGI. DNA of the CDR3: TGTGCCAGCAGTTACTCTTCTACAACTAATGAAAAACTGTTTTTT. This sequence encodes CASSYSSTTNEKLFF.

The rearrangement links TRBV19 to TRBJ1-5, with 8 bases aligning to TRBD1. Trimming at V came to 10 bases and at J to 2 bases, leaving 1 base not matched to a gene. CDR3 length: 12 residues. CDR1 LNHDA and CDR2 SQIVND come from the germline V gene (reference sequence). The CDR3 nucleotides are TGTGCCACGGGACAGGGCAATCAGCCCCAGCATTTT. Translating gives CATGQGNQPQHF.

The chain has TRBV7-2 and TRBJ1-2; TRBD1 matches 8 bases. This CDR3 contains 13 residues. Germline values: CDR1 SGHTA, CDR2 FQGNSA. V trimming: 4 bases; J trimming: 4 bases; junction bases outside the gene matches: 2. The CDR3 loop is CASSSDRVYGYTF. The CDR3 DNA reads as TGTGCCAGCAGCTCGGACAGGGTCTATGGCTACACCTTC.

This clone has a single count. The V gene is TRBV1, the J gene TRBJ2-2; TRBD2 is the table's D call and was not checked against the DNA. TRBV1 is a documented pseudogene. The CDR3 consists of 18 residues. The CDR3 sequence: CTSSQDSGTGVGTGELFF. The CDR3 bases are TGCACCAGCAGCCAAGATTCTGGGACGGGAGTTGGCACCGGGGAGCTGTTTTTT.

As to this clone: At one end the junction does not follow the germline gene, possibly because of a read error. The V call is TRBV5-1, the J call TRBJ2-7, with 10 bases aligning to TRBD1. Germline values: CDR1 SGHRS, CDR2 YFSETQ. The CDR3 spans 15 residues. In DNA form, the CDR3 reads TGCGCTAGCAGCTTGGAAGGACAGGGGGCCTACGAGCAGTACTTC. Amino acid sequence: CASSLEGQGAYEQYF.

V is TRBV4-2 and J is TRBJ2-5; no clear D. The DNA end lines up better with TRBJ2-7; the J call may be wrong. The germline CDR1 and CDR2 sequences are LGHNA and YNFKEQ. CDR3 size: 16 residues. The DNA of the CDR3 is TGTGCCAGCAGTCCATCGGAGCGACCTCAACCCTACGAGCAGTACTTC. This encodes CASSPSERPQPYEQYF.

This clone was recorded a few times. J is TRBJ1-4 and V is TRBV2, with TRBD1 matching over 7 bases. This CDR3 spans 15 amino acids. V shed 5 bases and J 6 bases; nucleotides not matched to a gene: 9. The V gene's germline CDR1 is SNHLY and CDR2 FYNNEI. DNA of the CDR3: TGTGCCAGCAGTTCTAACACAGACAGGGATGAAAAACTGTTTTTT. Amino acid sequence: CASSSNTDRDEKLFF. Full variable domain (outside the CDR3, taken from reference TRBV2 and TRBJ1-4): EPEVTQTPSHQVTQMGQEVILRCVPISNHLYFYWYRQILGQKVEFLVSFYNNEISEKSEIFDDQFSVERPDGSNFTLKIRSTKLEDSAMYFCASSSNTDRDEKLFFGSGTQLSVL.

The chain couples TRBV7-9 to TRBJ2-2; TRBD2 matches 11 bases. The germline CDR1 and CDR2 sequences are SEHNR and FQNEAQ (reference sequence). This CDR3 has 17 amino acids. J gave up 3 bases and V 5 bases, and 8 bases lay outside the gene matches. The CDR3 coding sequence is TGTGCCAGCAGCCCCCTAAGGACTAGCGGGTACACCGGGGAGCTGTTTTTT. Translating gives CASSPLRTSGYTGELFF.

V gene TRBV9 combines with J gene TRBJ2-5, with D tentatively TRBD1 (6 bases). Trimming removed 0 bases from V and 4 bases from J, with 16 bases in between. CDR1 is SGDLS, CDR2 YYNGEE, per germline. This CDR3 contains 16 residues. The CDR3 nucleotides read TGTGCCAGCAGCGTAGCTGGGGGCGAGGGTCGAGAGACCCAGTACTTC. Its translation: CASSVAGGEGRETQYF.

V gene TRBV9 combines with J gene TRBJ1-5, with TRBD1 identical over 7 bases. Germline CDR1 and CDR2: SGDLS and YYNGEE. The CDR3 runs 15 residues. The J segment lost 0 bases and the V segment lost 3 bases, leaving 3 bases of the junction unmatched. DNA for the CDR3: TGTGCCAGCAGCGCTACAGGGGATAGCAATCAGCCCCAGCATTTT. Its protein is CASSATGDSNQPQHF.

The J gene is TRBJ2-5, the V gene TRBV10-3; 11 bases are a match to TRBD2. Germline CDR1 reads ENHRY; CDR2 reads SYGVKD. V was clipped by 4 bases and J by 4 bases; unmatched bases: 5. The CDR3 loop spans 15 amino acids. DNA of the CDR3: TGTGCCATCAGTGCCGAACTAGCGGGAGTAGAGACCCAGTACTTC. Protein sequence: CAISAELAGVETQYF.

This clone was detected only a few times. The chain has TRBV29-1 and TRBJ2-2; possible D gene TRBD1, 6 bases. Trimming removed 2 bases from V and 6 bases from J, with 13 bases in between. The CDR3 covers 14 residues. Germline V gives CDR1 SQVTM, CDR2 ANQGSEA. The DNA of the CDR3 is TGCAGCGTTGAACAGGGGAGAAAGGCCGGGGAGCTGTTTTTT. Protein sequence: CSVEQGRKAGELFF.

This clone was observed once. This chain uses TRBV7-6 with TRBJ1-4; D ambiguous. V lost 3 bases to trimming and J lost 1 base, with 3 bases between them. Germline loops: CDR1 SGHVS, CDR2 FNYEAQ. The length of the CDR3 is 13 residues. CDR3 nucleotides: TGTGCCAGCAGCTTTAGAACTAATGAAAAACTGTTTTTT. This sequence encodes CASSFRTNEKLFF.